These 10 T cell receptor beta chains share one sample of origin, sequenced in a study of T cells after yellow fever vaccination. TCRdb passed the 5' RACE reads through MiXCR, listing each CDR3 protein once. Altogether roughly 300,000 distinct CDR3 sequences are present, 8.1% being singletons, with the ten largest covering around 17%. This specimen consisted of PBMCs, obtained roughly 45 days after the first yellow fever vaccination. The receptors originated from a man aged 18 to 35 who received the YFV17D yellow fever vaccine.

The rearrangement joins TRBV5-1 to TRBJ2-7, with 7 bases that match TRBD1. Trimming removed 4 bases from V and 5 bases from J; junction bases left unmatched: 9. CDR1 is SGHRS and CDR2 is YFSETQ in the germline V gene. The CDR3 runs to 14 residues. In nucleotides, the CDR3 is TGCGCCAGCAGCATCACAGGGGTGGGGGACGAGCAGTACTTC. This encodes CASSITGVGDEQYF.

The DNA for the CDR3 is TGCAGTGCTAGAGGTCGGGGCCCAACAGGGGAATCTAATGAAAAACTGTTTTTT. It yields the protein CSARGRGPTGESNEKLFF. The chain couples TRBV20-1 to TRBJ1-4, with TRBD1 identical over 7 bases. This CDR3 contains 18 residues. The ends lost 1 base at V and 3 bases at J; junction bases unmatched: 14. The germline V gene has CDR1 DFQATT and CDR2 SNEGSKA (reference sequence).

This clonotype has only a few counts. The chain links TRBV7-9 to TRBJ2-3, with 10 bases matching TRBD1. J gave up 2 bases and V 5 bases, and 4 bases lay outside the gene matches. Germline values: CDR1 SEHNR, CDR2 FQNEAQ (reference sequence). The CDR3 loop spans 15 amino acids. The CDR3 region is CASSRGQGNTDTQYF. The CDR3 coding sequence is TGTGCCAGCAGCAGGGGACAGGGGAACACAGATACGCAGTATTTT.

The chain employs TRBV20-1 and TRBJ2-1; 8 nucleotides agree with TRBD1. V lost 3 bases to trimming and J lost 2 bases; unmatched junction nucleotides: 3. Germline CDR1 reads DFQATT; CDR2 reads SNEGSKA (reference sequence). This CDR3 has 14 residues. CDR3: CSASRGQAYNEQFF. CDR3 nucleotides: TGCAGTGCTAGCAGGGGACAGGCCTACAATGAGCAGTTCTTC.

The table lists this clonotype with a few counts. This chain links TRBV24-1 with TRBJ2-1, with 7 positions matching TRBD2. The CDR3 extends over 14 amino acids. Germline CDR1 reads KGHDR; CDR2 reads SFDVKD. Trimming removed 4 bases from V and 8 bases from J; junction bases left unmatched: 7. DNA of the CDR3: TGTGCCACCAGTGAGTCGCAGGGAGGGTATGAGCAGTTCTTC. Translation gives CATSESQGGYEQFF.

This clonotype was counted only a few times. The rearrangement joins TRBV5-1 to TRBJ1-3; D not resolved. Germline assignment: CDR1 SGHRS and CDR2 YFSETQ. The CDR3 loop spans 15 amino acids. The germline V and J ends were trimmed by 0 bases and 0 bases, with 7 bases remaining between them. The CDR3 loop is CASSLAWSSGNTIYF. The CDR3 bases are TGCGCCAGCAGCTTGGCCTGGAGCTCTGGAAACACCATATATTTT.

J is TRBJ1-1 and V is TRBV4-3; TRBD1 is a possible D gene (5 bases). Trimming removed 3 bases from V and 7 bases from J, with 15 bases in between. Per germline, CDR1 LGHNA and CDR2 YSLEER. This CDR3 comprises 14 residues. The CDR3: CASSHTDRTVEAFF. CDR3 coding DNA: TGCGCCAGCAGCCATACAGACAGAACAGTTGAAGCTTTCTTT.

This clonotype has more than one count but fewer than ten. The chain joins TRBV4-1 to TRBJ1-5; D remains ambiguous. This CDR3 is built from 16 residues. Germline CDR1 and CDR2: MGHRA and YSYEKL. V was trimmed by 1 base and J by 4 bases, leaving 14 bases between them. In DNA form, the CDR3 reads TGCGCCAGCAGCCAAGGGCCAGCGGATTTGAATCAGCCCCAGCATTTT. As protein: CASSQGPADLNQPQHF.

As concerns this clonotype: The germline gene is not matched at one end of the junction; a read error may be the cause. The chain employs TRBV7-9 and TRBJ2-1, with no clear D. Germline lookup yields CDR1 SEHNR and CDR2 FQNEAQ (reference sequence). This CDR3 spans 10 amino acids. The CDR3 is CASSLESPTF. The CDR3 DNA reads TGTGCCAGCAGCTTAGAGAGCCCGACCTTC.

V and J are TRBV4-2 and TRBJ2-3, with D perhaps matching TRBD2 (6 bases). V dropped 4 bases and J dropped 5 bases, with 16 bases sitting between them. CDR1 is LGHNA, CDR2 YNFKEQ, per germline. The CDR3 covers 15 residues. As DNA, the CDR3 is TGTGCCAGCAGCCTCGCCGCGTCGGGGGTAGATACGCAGTATTTT. This encodes CASSLAASGVDTQYF.